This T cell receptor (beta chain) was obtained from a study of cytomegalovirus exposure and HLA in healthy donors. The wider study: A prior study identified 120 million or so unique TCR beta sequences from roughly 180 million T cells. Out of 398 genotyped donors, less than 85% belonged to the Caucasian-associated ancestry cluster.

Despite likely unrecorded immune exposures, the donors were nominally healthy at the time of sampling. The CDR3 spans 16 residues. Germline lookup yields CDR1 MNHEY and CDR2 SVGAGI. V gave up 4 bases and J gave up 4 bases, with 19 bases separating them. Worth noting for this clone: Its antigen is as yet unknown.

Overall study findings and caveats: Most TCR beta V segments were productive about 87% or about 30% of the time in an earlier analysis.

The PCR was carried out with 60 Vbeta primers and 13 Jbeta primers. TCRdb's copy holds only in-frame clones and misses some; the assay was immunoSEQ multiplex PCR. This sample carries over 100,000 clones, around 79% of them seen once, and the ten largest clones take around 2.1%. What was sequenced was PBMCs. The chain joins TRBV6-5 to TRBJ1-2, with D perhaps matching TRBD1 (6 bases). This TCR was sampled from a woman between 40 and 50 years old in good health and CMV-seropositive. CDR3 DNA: TGTGCCAGCAGTTCTCAGCCAGGGGCGGTTGGCTATGGCTACACCTTC. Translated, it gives CASSSQPGAVGYGYTF.